The clone carrying this T cell receptor (beta chain) was detected a few times. The antigen is unknown. The sample is drawn from a study of beta chain features in type 1 diabetes. Study results and caveats: Patients with Type 1 diabetes showed moderately but significantly shorter TCRB CDR3s in all four CD4+ subsets. Healthy donors had naive, central memory and Treg TCRB repertoires that appeared less similar than those seen among patients.

Germline CDR1 is SGHRS and CDR2 is YFSETQ. The CDR3 is made up of 15 amino acids. Deletions cut 4 bases from V and 2 bases from J, with 10 bases between. Reverse transcription of all isolated RNA meant that expressed TCRB transcripts were sequenced. The repertoire was sequenced with immunoSEQ multiplex PCR; TCRdb's copy has only in-frame clones and lacks some. This table has around 250,000 clones, 27% appearing once. The sample was central memory CD4+ T cells from blood. V and J are TRBV5-1 and TRBJ2-6; weak D call: TRBD1 (6 bases). The origin of this receptor is a man in his thirties or forties in good health. The CDR3 protein is CASSLGTTGANVLTF. For the CDR3, the DNA is TGCGCCAGCAGCCTAGGGACAACTGGGGCCAACGTCCTGACTTTC.